These T cell receptor beta chains were read from a single sample in a study of blood T cell repertoires in COVID-19. Clones were sequenced by immunoSEQ multiplex PCR, and TCRdb holds only the in-frame ones, with some missing. The table lists about 180,000 clones, approximately 86% of them singletons. The sample comprised peripheral blood. The receptors derive from a man aged 45-60 years with active or convalescent COVID-19. CDR3s include the opening cysteine and the closing phenylalanine or tryptophan. Fields, in order: D gene, clone size, V gene, J gene, CDR3 DNA, CDR3 protein. A D gene is named only where the DNA matches it firmly. Size values are once, few and many counts, or a class for expanded clones, and some rows have none.

TRBD2,-,TRBV19,TRBJ2-1,TGTGCCAGTAGTACCTTAGCGGGAGTGGGCAATGAGCAGTTCTTC,CASSTLAGVGNEQFF
-,-,TRBV5-1,TRBJ1-6,TGCGCCAGCAGCTTGGACAGGGAATTTTCACCCCTCCACTTT,CASSLDREFSPLHF
-,-,TRBV12-3/TRBV12-4,TRBJ1-3,TGTGCCAGCAGTTTTCTTCAGGCTCTATATTTT,CASSFLQALYF
-,few,TRBV6-5,TRBJ2-2,TGTGCCAGCAGCGGACAGAATACGCCTTCCGGGGAGCTGTTTTTT,CASSGQNTPSGELFF
-,once,TRBV3-1/TRBV3-2,TRBJ1-1,TGTGCCAGCAGCCGGCTCAGCGACACTGAAGCTTTCTTT,CASSRLSDTEAFF
TRBD2,-,TRBV27,TRBJ2-1,TGTGCCAGCAGTATCGGACTAGCGAGGTACAATGAGCAGTTCTTC,CASSIGLARYNEQFF
-,-,TRBV21-1,TRBJ1-4,TGTGCCAGCAGCTCTACAGGGGGCGACGAAAAACTGTTTTTT,CASSSTGGDEKLFF
TRBD1,-,TRBV6-6,TRBJ2-7,TGTGCCAGCCAAACCGGGACAGGAGTCTACGAGCAGTACTTC,CASQTGTGVYEQYF
TRBD1,-,TRBV20-1,TRBJ2-1,TGCAGTGCTAGTAAGCCCAGGGGGCCCTACAATGAGCAGTTCTTC,CSASKPRGPYNEQFF
TRBD2,once,TRBV7-9,TRBJ2-3,TGTGCCAGCAGCGACTCGACTAGCGGGGGGGCCGGAGATACGCAGTATTTT,CASSDSTSGGAGDTQYF
TRBD1,-,TRBV18,TRBJ1-4,TGTGCCAGCTCACCACCGGTACAGGGGGGAGCTAATGAAAAACTGTTTTTT,CASSPPVQGGANEKLFF
TRBD2,-,TRBV9,TRBJ2-7,TGTGCCAGCAGTAGGACTAGCGGGTCCTACGAGCAGTACTTC,CASSRTSGSYEQYF
-,-,TRBV25-1,TRBJ2-5,TGTGCCAGCAGCGGGCTGGGACTCAGGGCGGGCCAAGAGACCCAGTACTTC,CASSGLGLRAGQETQYF
TRBD1,-,TRBV7-3,TRBJ2-1,TGTGCCAGCAGCTCGACAGGGACATACAATGAGCAGTTCTTC,CASSSTGTYNEQFF
-,-,TRBV4-3,TRBJ1-6,TGCGCCAGCAGCCAAGAGGGCAATTCACCCCTCCACTTT,CASSQEGNSPLHF
-,-,TRBV2,TRBJ1-5,TGTGCCAGCAGTACCGACAGTGGCGGCAATCAGCCCCAGCATTTT,CASSTDSGGNQPQHF
-,-,TRBV3-1/TRBV3-2,TRBJ2-7,TGTGCCAGCAGCCAAGGGCCGGGACACCACTACGAGCAGTACTTC,CASSQGPGHHYEQYF
TRBD2,-,TRBV4-2,TRBJ2-3,TGTGCCAGCAGCCGGATATCGGGGGGGGCTGGTGGCACAGATACGCAGTATTTT,CASSRISGGAGGTDTQYF
-,-,TRBV5-4,TRBJ2-1,TGTGCCAGCAAGCTTGGATCCTCCGGGACACGAACCTACAATGAGCAGTTCTTC,CASKLGSSGTRTYNEQFF
TRBD2,few,TRBV27,TRBJ2-3,TGTGCCAGCAGTAGATACGGGAGGCCGGTTTCGCAGTATTTT,CASSRYGRPVSQYF
-,-,TRBV6-5,TRBJ1-3,TGTGCCAGCACGGACTCCTCTGGAAACACCATATATTTT,CASTDSSGNTIYF
-,-,TRBV6-6,TRBJ2-6,TGTGCCAGCAGATATACAGGGTCGGGGGCCAACGTCCTGACTTTC,CASRYTGSGANVLTF
-,-,TRBV6-5,TRBJ1-2,TGTGCCAGCAGTTACTCGGGCAGACACTATGGCTACACCTTC,CASSYSGRHYGYTF
TRBD1,-,TRBV9,TRBJ1-2,TGTGCCAGCAGCCCAAGAGGAGCGGAAGGGGGCGCAGGTGGCTACACCTTC,CASSPRGAEGGAGGYTF
TRBD2,-,TRBV7-8,TRBJ2-1,TGTGCCAGCAGCTTAGCGGGACTACCCAGAGGGATCACAAGGGAGCAGTTCTTC,CASSLAGLPRGITREQFF
-,-,TRBV18,TRBJ2-5,TGTGCCAGCTCACCAGTACAAGAGACCCAGTACTTC,CASSPVQETQYF
-,-,TRBV10-1,TRBJ2-7,TGCGCCAGCAGGAGGGATAGTTTCGACGAGCAGTACTTC,CASRRDSFDEQYF
-,-,TRBV11-3,TRBJ1-5,TGTGCCAGCAGCTCCAGGGGCAATCAGCCCCAGCATTTT,CASSSRGNQPQHF
TRBD1,-,TRBV3-1/TRBV3-2,TRBJ1-6,TGTGCCAGCAGCCAAGATGGACAGGGAAACGGGCCACCCCTCCACTTT,CASSQDGQGNGPPLHF
TRBD1,-,TRBV6-5,TRBJ2-7,TGTGCCAGCAGTTACTCACGGACAGGGATCCCCTACGAGCAGTACTTC,CASSYSRTGIPYEQYF
-,-,TRBV6-5,TRBJ1-3,TGTGCCAGCAGTTACTCAATCGTCGGGTCTGGAAACACCATATATTTT,CASSYSIVGSGNTIYF
-,-,TRBV29-1,TRBJ1-5,TGCAGCGTTGAATGGGGGCAGAATCAGCCCCAGCATTTT,CSVEWGQNQPQHF
TRBD2,-,TRBV5-8,TRBJ2-6,TGTGCCAGCACCCGCGGGGGGGGGATCTCTGGGGCCAACGTCCTGACTTTC,CASTRGGGISGANVLTF
-,once,TRBV7-8,TRBJ2-4,TGTGCCAGCAGCTCAGGACTAAGGAGCAAAAACATTCAGTACTTC,CASSSGLRSKNIQYF
TRBD1,-,TRBV5-4,TRBJ1-1,TGTGCCAGCAGCTCCCTACAGGGGGAGAATGAAGCTTTCTTT,CASSSLQGENEAFF
-,-,TRBV12-3/TRBV12-4,TRBJ2-7,TGTGCCAGCAGCACAGTACCCTACGAGCAGTACTTC,CASSTVPYEQYF
TRBD2,-,TRBV29-1,TRBJ2-3,TGCAGCGTTTTTCAGCGGGAGGGCCGGGATACGCAGTATTTT,CSVFQREGRDTQYF
-,-,TRBV10-3,TRBJ1-5,TGTGCCATCAGTGGGACCGGGACAAATAATCAGCCCCAGCATTTT,CAISGTGTNNQPQHF
TRBD2,-,TRBV4-2,TRBJ2-3,TGTGCCAGCAGCTCGACTAGCGGGGAACATACGCAGTATTTT,CASSSTSGEHTQYF
-,-,TRBV7-9,TRBJ2-1,TGTGCCAGCAGCTTAGGTGCGGGGGCCCACAATGAGCAGTTCTTC,CASSLGAGAHNEQFF
TRBD1,-,TRBV3-1/TRBV3-2,TRBJ2-7,TGTGCCAGCAGCCAAGTACCGGGACAGGGCGAGCAGTACTTC,CASSQVPGQGEQYF
-,few,TRBV6-5,TRBJ1-1,TGTGCCAGCAGTTACGTAGATCGGACTGAAGCTTTCTTT,CASSYVDRTEAFF